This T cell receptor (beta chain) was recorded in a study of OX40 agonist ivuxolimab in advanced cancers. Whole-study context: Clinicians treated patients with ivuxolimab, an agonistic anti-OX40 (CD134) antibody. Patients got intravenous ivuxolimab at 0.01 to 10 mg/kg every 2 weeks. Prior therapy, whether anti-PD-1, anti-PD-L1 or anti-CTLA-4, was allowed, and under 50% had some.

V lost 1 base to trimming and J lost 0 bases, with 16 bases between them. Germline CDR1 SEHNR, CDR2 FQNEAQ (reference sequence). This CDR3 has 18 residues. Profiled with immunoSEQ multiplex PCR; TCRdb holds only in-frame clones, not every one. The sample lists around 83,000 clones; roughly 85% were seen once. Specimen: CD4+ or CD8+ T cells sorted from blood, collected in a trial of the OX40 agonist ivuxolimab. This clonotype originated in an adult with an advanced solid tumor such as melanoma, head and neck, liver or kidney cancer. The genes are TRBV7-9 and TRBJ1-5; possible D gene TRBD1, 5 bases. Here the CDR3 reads CASSLGVGGEDSNQPQHF. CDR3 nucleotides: TGTGCCAGCAGCTTAGGAGTCGGGGGGGAGGATAGCAATCAGCCCCAGCATTTT.